This T cell receptor beta chain appears in the sequencing data of a study of T cell responses to AZD1222 COVID-19 vaccine. Study outcomes and limitations: The number of AZD1222 recipients seropositive at baseline was only five or six.

Libraries were prepared by immunoSEQ multiplex PCR; TCRdb keeps only in-frame clonotypes and omits some of them. The sample lists some 150,000 clones; approximately 90% were seen once. V shed 8 bases, J shed 6 bases, and the junction held 8 bases outside the gene matches. This CDR3 region has 12 residues. Germline-derived CDR1 and CDR2 are SQVTM and ANQGSEA. Regarding this clone: Its cognate antigen is unknown.

The sequencing here drew on peripheral blood, taken on day 0 of AZD1222 vaccination. The J gene is TRBJ1-2, the V gene TRBV29-1; 8 positions agree with TRBD1. This receptor was taken from an adult in good health. The CDR3 sequence: CSTLTGVDGYTF. DNA of the CDR3: TGCAGCACATTGACAGGGGTGGATGGCTACACCTTC.